The text below deals with one T cell receptor (beta chain). No antigen is known for it. The length of the CDR3 is 17 residues. V lost 0 bases, J lost 6 bases, and 18 bases lay in between. Germline loops: CDR1 LGHDT, CDR2 YNNKEL (reference sequence). Noted treatment: AdE1-LMPpoly-expanded autologous EBV-specific T-cell therapy followed by anti-PD-1 nivolumab. The entry originates in a study of EBV T-cell therapy then PD-1 blockade in nasopharyngeal carcinoma. Clones were read by immunoSEQ multiplex PCR, and TCRdb kept only the in-frame ones, dropping some. Of 20,000 to 25,000 clones in the sample, approximately 84% are singletons; the top ten hold roughly 28%.

Source: CD8+ T cells from blood, taken between days 55 and 70 from a patient whose treatment included autologous EBV-specific T cells and nivolumab. The chain recombines TRBV3-1 (or the pseudogene TRBV3-2) with TRBJ2-1; D may match TRBD1 or TRBD2 (6 bases each). The source of this sequence is a man aged 40-49 years with nasopharyngeal carcinoma. CDR3: CASSQERGVARGNEQFF. As DNA, the CDR3 is TGTGCCAGCAGCCAAGAAAGGGGGGTAGCCAGGGGCAATGAGCAGTTCTTC.